This T cell receptor beta chain was captured by sequencing in a study of circulating CD8 cells and anti-PD-1 response in melanoma. Whole-study context: Complete or partial response defined responders; stable or progressive disease, non-responders.

Sorting of live CD3+CD8+TCRalphabeta+ cells by PD-1 and/or TIGIT gave four subsets. This clonotype is labeled large. The antigen remains unidentified. Each library started from around 15 ng of total RNA using the QIAseq Immune Repertoire TCR panel. Using its own MiXCR run on the reads, TCRdb lists one record per CDR3 protein. The sample shows around 320 distinct CDR3 sequences, 7% to 9% of them seen only once. V lost 7 bases and J lost 8, with 15 bases in between. This CDR3 spans 12 amino acids. The germline CDR1 and CDR2 sequences are SQVTM and ANQGSEA. General observations from the study: PD-1 and DPOS subsets showed similar, higher clonality than DNEG. Under 7.5% of TRB clonotypes were shared between subsets at M1.

This receptor was identified in a human donor with melanoma. This material consisted of CD8+ T cells from PBMCs, taken at baseline or after one month of anti-PD-1 therapy (not recorded which). The chain employs TRBV29-1 and TRBJ2-1; a weak D match, TRBD2 (6 bases). CDR3 loop: CSGLADGYEQFF. CDR3 coding DNA: TGCAGCGGGTTAGCGGATGGGTATGAGCAGTTCTTC.